This T cell receptor beta chain was profiled in a study of OX40 agonist ivuxolimab in advanced cancers. Study information: Patients received intravenous ivuxolimab every 2 weeks at 0.01 to 10 mg/kg. Broader study findings: Certain nonresponding patients likewise had low normalized T-cell clonal expansion.

Libraries were prepared by immunoSEQ multiplex PCR; TCRdb keeps only in-frame clonotypes and omits some of them. The sample records roughly 62,000 clones, 65% to 90% being singletons. A note on this clone: The antigen is not known.

The V end was cut by 4 bases, the J end by 3 bases, with 18 bases between. CDR3 length: 16 amino acids. The germline CDR1 and CDR2 sequences are MNHEY and SVGAGI. The material was CD4+ or CD8+ T cells sorted from blood, obtained in a trial of the OX40 agonist ivuxolimab. The clonotype was recovered from an adult with an advanced solid tumor such as melanoma, head and neck, liver or kidney cancer. This chain links TRBV6-5 with TRBJ1-2, with TRBD1 as a possible D gene (6 bases). CDR3 loop: CASSSEDSRSYYGYTF. The CDR3 region has the DNA TGTGCCAGCAGTTCGGAGGACAGCCGATCATACTATGGCTACACCTTC.